This section outlines one TCR beta chain sequence together with its context. Its matching antigen is unknown. These data come from a study of molecular identifiers for immune sequencing clone quantification. Study context: For replicates, RNA isolated from about 19,000 or 110,000 naive CD8 cells was divided into five portions, of which four were sequenced.

General study points: Barcode sharing among identical TCR molecules could make large clones appear smaller.

The CDR3 is 17 amino acids. V shed 1 base, J shed 2 bases, and the junction held 10 bases outside the gene matches. Germline assignment: CDR1 SGHVS and CDR2 FNYEAQ. TCRdb re-called the PCR reads through MiXCR, storing one row per CDR3 protein. The repertoire holds just under 650,000 distinct CDR3 sequences, with about 20% as singletons. Libraries from naive CD8 cells were generated from approximately 22,000 to 940,000 sorted cells (with 10%, 30% or 50% RNA). Based on a CD8+CD4-CCR7+CD45RA+ profile, naive CD8 T cells were sorted. The rearrangement joins TRBV7-6 to TRBJ2-5; TRBD1 matches 7 bases. Sequenced: naive CD8+ T cells from blood, with Jurkat cell RNA spiked in. Regarding subset: FACS-sorted CD8+CD4-CCR7+CD45RA+ naive T cells. The sequence came from a human donor in good health. Some libraries in this study had Jurkat cell RNA spiked in. The CDR3 protein is CASSLGRAQGDQETQYF. In nucleotides, the CDR3 is TGTGCCAGCAGCTTAGGACGGGCCCAGGGGGATCAAGAGACCCAGTACTTC.